This T cell receptor beta chain was sequenced in a study of human T cells and chemical hapten exposure. Study results and caveats: Donors' alopecia may make their immune response differ from healthy people's. No change in TCRs above 1 in 1000 frequency was produced by DPC sensitization.

The library attached unique molecular identifiers to individual cDNA molecules. Via MiXCR, TCRdb re-called the RACE reads, giving one row per CDR3 protein. The table has around 360,000 distinct CDR3 sequences, about 6.3% seen once; the top ten hold less than 6.5%. This sample's time point: patch test 2, 6 weeks after DPC sensitization. The treatment denotes: therapeutic diphenylcyclopropenone sensitization with weekly scalp DPC. Every patch test was put on after a blood sample was taken. This clonotype was detected a few times. Antigen specificity is unknown. The TCR originated in a woman aged 18-30 years with alopecia areata. Some clones in this sample may be carry-over from other donors' samples. Sample: whole blood, taken in connection with sensitization to the hapten diphenylcyclopropenone (DPC).

Here the CDR3 reads CAIWWRNHTGELFF. The CDR3 region has the DNA TGTGCCATCTGGTGGAGAAACCACACCGGGGAGCTGTTTTTT. V gene TRBV10-3 combines with J gene TRBJ2-2; D not resolved. This CDR3 region has 14 residues. With 8 bases removed from V and 3 bases from J, the gap between germline ends came to 13 bases. Germline loops: CDR1 ENHRY, CDR2 SYGVKD.